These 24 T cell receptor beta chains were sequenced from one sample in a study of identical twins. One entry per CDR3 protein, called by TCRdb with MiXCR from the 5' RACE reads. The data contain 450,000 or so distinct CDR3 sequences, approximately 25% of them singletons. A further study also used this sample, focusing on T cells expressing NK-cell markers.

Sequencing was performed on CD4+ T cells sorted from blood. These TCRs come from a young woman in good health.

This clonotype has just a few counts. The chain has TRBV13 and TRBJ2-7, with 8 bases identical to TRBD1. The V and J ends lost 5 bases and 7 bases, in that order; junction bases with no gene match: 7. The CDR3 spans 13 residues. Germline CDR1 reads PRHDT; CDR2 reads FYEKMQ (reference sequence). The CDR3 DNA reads TGTGCCAGCAGCCGCAGGACAGGGAGAGAGCAGTACTTC. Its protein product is CASSRRTGREQYF.

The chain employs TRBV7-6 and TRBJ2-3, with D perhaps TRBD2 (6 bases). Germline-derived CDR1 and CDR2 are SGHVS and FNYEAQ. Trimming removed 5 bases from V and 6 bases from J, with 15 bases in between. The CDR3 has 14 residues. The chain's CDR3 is CASSGTQAGDTQYF. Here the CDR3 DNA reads TGTGCCAGCAGCGGGACTCAGGCGGGGGATACGCAGTATTTT.

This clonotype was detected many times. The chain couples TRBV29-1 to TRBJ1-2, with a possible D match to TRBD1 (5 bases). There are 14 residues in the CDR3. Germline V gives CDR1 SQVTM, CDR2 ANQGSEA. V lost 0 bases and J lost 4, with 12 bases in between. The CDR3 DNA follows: TGCAGCGTTGAAGATCTGGGCGGGACCTATGGCTACACCTTC. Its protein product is CSVEDLGGTYGYTF.

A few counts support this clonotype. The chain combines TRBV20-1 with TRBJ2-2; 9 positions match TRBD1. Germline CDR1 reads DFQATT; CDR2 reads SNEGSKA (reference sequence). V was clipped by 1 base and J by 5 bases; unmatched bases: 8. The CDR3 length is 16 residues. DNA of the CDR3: TGCAGTGCTAGAGTTGCCGGGACAGGGAGGACCGGGGAGCTGTTTTTT. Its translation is CSARVAGTGRTGELFF.

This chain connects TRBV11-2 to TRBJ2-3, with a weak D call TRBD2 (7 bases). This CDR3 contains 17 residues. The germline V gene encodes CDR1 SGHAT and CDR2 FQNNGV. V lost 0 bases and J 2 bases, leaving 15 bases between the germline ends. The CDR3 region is CASSLDPGGFLTDTQYF. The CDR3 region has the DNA TGTGCCAGCAGCTTAGATCCGGGGGGCTTCCTCACAGATACGCAGTATTTT.

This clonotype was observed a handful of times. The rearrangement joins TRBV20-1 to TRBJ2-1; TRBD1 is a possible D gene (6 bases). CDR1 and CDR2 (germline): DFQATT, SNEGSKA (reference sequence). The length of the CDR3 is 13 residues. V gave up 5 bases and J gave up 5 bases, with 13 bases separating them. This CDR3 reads CSAYRQDDNEQFF. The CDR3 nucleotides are TGCAGTGCTTATAGACAGGACGACAATGAGCAGTTCTTC.

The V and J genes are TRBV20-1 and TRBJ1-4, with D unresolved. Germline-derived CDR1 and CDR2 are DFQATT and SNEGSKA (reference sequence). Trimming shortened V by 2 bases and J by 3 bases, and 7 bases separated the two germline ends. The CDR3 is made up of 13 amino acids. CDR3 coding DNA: TGCAGTGCTAGATTGGGGTCTAATGAAAAACTGTTTTTT. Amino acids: CSARLGSNEKLFF.

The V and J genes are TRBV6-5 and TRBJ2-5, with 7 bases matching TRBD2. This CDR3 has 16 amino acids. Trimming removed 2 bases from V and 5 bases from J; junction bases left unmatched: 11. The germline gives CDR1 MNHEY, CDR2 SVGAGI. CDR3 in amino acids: CASSYKGGPTVETQYF. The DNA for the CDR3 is TGTGCCAGCAGTTACAAGGGAGGGCCAACGGTGGAGACCCAGTACTTC.

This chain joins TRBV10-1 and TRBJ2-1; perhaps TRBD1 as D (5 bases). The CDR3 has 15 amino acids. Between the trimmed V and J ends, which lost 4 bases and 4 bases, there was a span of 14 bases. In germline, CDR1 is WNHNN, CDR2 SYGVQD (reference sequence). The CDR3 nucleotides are TGCGCCAGCAGTGGACAGAGCCCGTCGTACAATGAGCAGTTCTTC. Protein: CASSGQSPSYNEQFF.

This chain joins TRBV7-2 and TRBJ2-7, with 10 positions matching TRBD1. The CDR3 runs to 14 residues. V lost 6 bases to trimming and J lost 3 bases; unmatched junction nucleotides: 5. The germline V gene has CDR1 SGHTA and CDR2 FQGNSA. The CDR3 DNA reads TGTGCCAGCAGGCACCGGGACAGGGGCTACGAGCAGTACTTC. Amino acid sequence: CASRHRDRGYEQYF.

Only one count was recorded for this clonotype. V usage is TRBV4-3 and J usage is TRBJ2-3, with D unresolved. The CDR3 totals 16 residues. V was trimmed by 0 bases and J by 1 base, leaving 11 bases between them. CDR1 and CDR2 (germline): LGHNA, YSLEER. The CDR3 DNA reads TGCGCCAGCAGCCAAGAGGTCGGGTGGGGCACAGATACGCAGTATTTT. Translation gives CASSQEVGWGTDTQYF.

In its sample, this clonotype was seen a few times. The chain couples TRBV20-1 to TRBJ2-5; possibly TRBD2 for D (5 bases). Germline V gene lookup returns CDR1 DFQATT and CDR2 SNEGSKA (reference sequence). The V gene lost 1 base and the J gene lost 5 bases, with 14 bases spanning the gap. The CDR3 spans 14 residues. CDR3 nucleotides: TGCAGTGCTAGAGTTGCGGGTGTCGGGGAGACCCAGTACTTC. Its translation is CSARVAGVGETQYF.

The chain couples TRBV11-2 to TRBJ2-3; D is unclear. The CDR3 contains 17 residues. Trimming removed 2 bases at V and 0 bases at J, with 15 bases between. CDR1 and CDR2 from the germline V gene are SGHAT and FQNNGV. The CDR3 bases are TGTGCCAGCAGCTTATTGCCGGTAGCAGTTAGCACAGATACGCAGTATTTT. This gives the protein CASSLLPVAVSTDTQYF.

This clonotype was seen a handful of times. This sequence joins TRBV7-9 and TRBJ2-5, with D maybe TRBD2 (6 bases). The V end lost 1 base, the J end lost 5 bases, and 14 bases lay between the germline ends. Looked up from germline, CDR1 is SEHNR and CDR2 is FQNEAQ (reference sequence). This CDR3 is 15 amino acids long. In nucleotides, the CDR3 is TGTGCCAGCAGCTTAGGTGCGGGATTGCTGGAGACCCAGTACTTC. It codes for CASSLGAGLLETQYF.

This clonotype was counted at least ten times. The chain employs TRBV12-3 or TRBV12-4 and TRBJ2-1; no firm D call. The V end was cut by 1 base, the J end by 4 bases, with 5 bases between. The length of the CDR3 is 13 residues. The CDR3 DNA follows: TGTGCCAGCAGTTTAGTACGGTACAATGAGCAGTTCTTC. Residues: CASSLVRYNEQFF.

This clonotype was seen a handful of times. CDR3 sequence: CAISVDGSYNEQFF. Written as DNA, the CDR3 is TGTGCCATCAGTGTGGATGGATCCTACAATGAGCAGTTCTTC. The gene calls are TRBV10-3 and TRBJ2-1; the D is unclear. In germline, CDR1 is ENHRY, CDR2 SYGVKD. Trimming removed 4 bases at V and 1 base at J, with 8 bases between. The CDR3 sequence is 14 residues long.

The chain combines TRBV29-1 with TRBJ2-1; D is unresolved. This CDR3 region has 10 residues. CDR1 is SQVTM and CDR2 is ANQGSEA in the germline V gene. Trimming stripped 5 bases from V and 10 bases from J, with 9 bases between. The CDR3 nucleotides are TGCAGCGTTTCTCGCGGAGAGCAGTTCTTC. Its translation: CSVSRGEQFF.

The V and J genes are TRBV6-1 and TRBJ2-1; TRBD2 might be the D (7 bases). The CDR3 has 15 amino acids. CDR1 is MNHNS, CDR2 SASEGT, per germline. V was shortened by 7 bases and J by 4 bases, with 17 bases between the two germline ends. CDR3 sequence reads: CASTGGGGIYNEQFF. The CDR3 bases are TGTGCCAGCACGGGGGGCGGGGGAATATACAATGAGCAGTTCTTC.

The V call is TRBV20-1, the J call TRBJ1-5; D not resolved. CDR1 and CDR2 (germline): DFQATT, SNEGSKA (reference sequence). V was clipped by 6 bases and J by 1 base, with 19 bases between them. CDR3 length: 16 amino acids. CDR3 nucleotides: TGCAGTGCCCTAGACGGGAAGATGGGGAGCAATCAGCCCCAGCATTTT. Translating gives CSALDGKMGSNQPQHF.

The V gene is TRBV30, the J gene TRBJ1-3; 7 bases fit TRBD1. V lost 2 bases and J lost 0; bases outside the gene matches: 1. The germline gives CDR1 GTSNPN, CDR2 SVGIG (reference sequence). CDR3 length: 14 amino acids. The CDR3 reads CAWSQGVSGNTIYF. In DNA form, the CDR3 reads TGTGCCTGGAGTCAGGGGGTCTCTGGAAACACCATATATTTT.

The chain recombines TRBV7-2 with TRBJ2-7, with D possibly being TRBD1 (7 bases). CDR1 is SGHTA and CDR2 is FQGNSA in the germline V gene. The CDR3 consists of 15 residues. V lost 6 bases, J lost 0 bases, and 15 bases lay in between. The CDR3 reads CASRMQGGSSYEQYF. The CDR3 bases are TGTGCCAGCAGGATGCAGGGGGGAAGCTCCTACGAGCAGTACTTC. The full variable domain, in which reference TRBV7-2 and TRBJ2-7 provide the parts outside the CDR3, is GAGVSQSPSNKVTEKGKDVELRCDPISGHTALYWYRQSLGQGLEFLIYFQGNSAPDKSGLPSDRFSAERTGGSVSTLTIQRTQQEDSAVYLCASRMQGGSSYEQYFGPGTRLTVT.

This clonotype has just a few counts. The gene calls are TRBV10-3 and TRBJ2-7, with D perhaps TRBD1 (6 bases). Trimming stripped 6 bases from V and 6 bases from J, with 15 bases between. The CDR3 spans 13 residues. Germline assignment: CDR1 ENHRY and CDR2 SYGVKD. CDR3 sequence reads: CAISDGTRREQYF. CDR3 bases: TGTGCCATCAGCGACGGGACACGGCGCGAGCAGTACTTC.

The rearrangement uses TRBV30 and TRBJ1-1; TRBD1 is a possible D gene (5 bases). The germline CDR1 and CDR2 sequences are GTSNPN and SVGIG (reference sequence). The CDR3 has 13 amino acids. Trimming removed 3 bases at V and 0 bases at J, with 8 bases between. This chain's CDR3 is CAWRLGVNTEAFF. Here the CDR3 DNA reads TGTGCCTGGAGGCTGGGGGTGAACACTGAAGCTTTCTTT.

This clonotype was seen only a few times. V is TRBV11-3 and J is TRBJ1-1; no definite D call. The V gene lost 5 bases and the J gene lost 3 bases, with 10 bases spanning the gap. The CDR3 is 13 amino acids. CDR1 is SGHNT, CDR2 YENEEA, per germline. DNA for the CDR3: TGTGCCAGCAGCCTCGGGGTTCACACTGAAGCTTTCTTT. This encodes CASSLGVHTEAFF.